This paragraph covers one TCR beta chain sequence. These data come from a study of blood T cell repertoires in COVID-19. For the study at large: Collection of acute and convalescent COVID-19 samples took place in the United States, Italy and Spain. T cells, B-cell-depleted T cells, or PBMCs provided the cDNA or gDNA that served as material.

Methods used by the authors: Amplification with reference gene primers provided the estimates of nucleated cell counts. Method: immunoSEQ multiplex PCR; TCRdb's copy keeps in-frame clones and lacks some. The DNA was the basis for D and trimming; V, J and clone size are from that table. The data hold 150,000 to 200,000 clones, with approximately 85% observed a single time. There are 12 residues in the CDR3. Sample: peripheral blood. The J gene is TRBJ2-7, the V gene TRBV21-1; the table's D call, TRBD1, has no DNA check behind it. TRBV21-1 is a recognized pseudogene. This TCR came from a man in his forties or fifties who had recovered from COVID-19. As DNA, the CDR3 is TGTGCCAGCGGACAGGCGAACTACGAGCAGTACTTC. This gives the protein CASGQANYEQYF.